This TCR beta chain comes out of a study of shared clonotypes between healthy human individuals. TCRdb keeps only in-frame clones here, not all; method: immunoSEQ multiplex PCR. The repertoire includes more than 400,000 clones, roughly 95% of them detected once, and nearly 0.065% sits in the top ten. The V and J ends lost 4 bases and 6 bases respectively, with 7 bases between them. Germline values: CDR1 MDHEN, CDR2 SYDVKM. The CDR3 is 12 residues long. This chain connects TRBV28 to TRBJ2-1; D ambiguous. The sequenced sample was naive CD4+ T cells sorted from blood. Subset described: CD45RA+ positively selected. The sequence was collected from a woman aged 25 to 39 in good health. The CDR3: CASSWAPNEQFF. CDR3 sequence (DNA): TGTGCCAGCAGTTGGGCCCCCAATGAGCAGTTCTTC.